This note documents a single T cell receptor (beta chain) sequence. The data derive from a study of blood T cell repertoires in COVID-19. Across the whole study: The samples span acute and convalescent COVID-19 from the United States, Italy and Spain. Nucleic acid was either cDNA or gDNA, and it came from T cells, B-cell-depleted T cells, or PBMCs.

This CDR3 comprises 16 residues. V lost 0 bases and J lost 2; bases outside the gene matches: 8. The V gene's germline CDR1 is SGHRS and CDR2 YFSETQ. Original processing notes: Reference gene primers were amplified, and this amplification served to estimate nucleated cell counts. Repertoires were generated with immunoSEQ multiplex PCR, while TCRdb's copy carries only in-frame clones and drops some. V and J calls and clone size are as listed in that table; D and trimming were resolved from the DNA. The table has approximately 500,000 clones, approximately 83% seen once; the top ten hold under 4%. The source is a human donor in a cohort sampled during active COVID-19. The chain combines TRBV5-1 with TRBJ2-7; 7 bases are shared with TRBD1. Sequencing was carried out using peripheral blood. CDR3 bases: TGCGCCAGCAGCTTGGGCCTCCGGGACAGTGCCTACGAGCAGTACTTC. It specifies CASSLGLRDSAYEQYF. The full variable domain, completed using reference TRBV5-1 and TRBJ2-7, is KAGVTQTPRYLIKTRGQQVTLSCSPISGHRSVSWYQQTPGQGLQFLFEYFSETQRNKGNFPGRFSGRQFSNSRSEMNVSTLELGDSALYLCASSLGLRDSAYEQYFGPGTRLTVT.